One sample yielded the 21 T cell receptor beta chains listed below, sequenced in a study of blood T cell repertoires in COVID-19 (dated by TCRdb to 2020 to 2021). Library preparation used the immunoSEQ multiplex PCR assay. The source is immuneACCESS, and TCRdb retained only in-frame sequences with V and J called. Part of the clones is not carried over; for the studies checked, unresolved V genes explain less than half of this, and the remainder is unexplained. The sample table shows some 330,000 clones, and 85% to 90% are seen once. Of the sample, 4% to 5% falls within the top ten clones. Sequenced material: PBMCs or T cells enriched from blood (not recorded which). Source of these receptors: a man between 25 and 39 years old who had recovered from COVID-19.

This chain uses TRBV27 with TRBJ1-2; the match to TRBD1 covers 8 bases. This CDR3 comprises 14 residues. CDR1 is MNHEY and CDR2 is SMNVEV in the germline V gene (reference sequence). Trimming at V came to 3 bases and at J to 6 bases, leaving 6 bases not matched to a gene. In DNA, the CDR3 is TGTGCCAGCAGTTTTGGACAGGGTGGCGATGGCTACACCTTC. Translated, it gives CASSFGQGGDGYTF.

This clone was observed a handful of times. This rearrangement joins TRBV29-1 to TRBJ2-7; 8 positions match TRBD1. CDR1 and CDR2 (germline): SQVTM, ANQGSEA. The CDR3 is 16 residues long. V trimming: 4 bases; J trimming: 0 bases; junction bases outside the gene matches: 11. CDR3 region: CSVGGLTGAGSYEQYF. The CDR3 nucleotides read TGCAGCGTTGGTGGCCTGACAGGGGCCGGCTCCTACGAGCAGTACTTC.

The sample holds many counts of this clone. V is TRBV30 and J is TRBJ1-2, with D perhaps matching TRBD1 (6 bases). CDR3 length equals 14 residues. Germline V CDR1 and CDR2: GTSNPN, SVGIG (reference sequence). V dropped 2 bases and J dropped 5 bases, with 15 bases sitting between them. The CDR3 DNA reads TGTGCCTGGAGTAAACAGGGTGGTTTATATGGCTACACCTTC. Its translation is CAWSKQGGLYGYTF. Looking up the rest from reference TRBV30 and TRBJ1-2 gives the full variable domain: SQTIHQWPATLVQPVGSPLSLECTVEGTSNPNLYWYRQAAGRGLQLLFYSVGIGQISSEVPQNLSASRPQDRQFILSSKKLLLSDSGFYLCAWSKQGGLYGYTFGSGTRLTVV.

The chain carries TRBV19 and TRBJ1-2, with 9 bases matching TRBD1. In germline, CDR1 is LNHDA, CDR2 SQIVND (reference sequence). CDR3 length: 13 amino acids. The ends lost 7 bases at V and 8 bases at J; junction bases unmatched: 8. The CDR3 loop is CASNRDRAWGYTF. The CDR3 coding sequence is TGTGCCAGTAACCGGGACAGGGCCTGGGGCTACACCTTC.

This chain uses TRBV5-1 with TRBJ2-5, with 7 bases matching TRBD1. Losses at the gene ends were 0 bases for V and 7 bases for J; bases not matched to a gene: 6. CDR3 length: 14 residues. The germline V gene has CDR1 SGHRS and CDR2 YFSETQ. The CDR3: CASSLGQGIGTQYF. The DNA for the CDR3 is TGCGCCAGCAGCTTGGGACAGGGTATAGGGACCCAGTACTTC.

This clone occurred once. This sequence joins TRBV24-1 and TRBJ2-7; 8 nucleotides align to TRBD1. The length of the CDR3 is 15 residues. Germline-derived CDR1 and CDR2 are KGHDR and SFDVKD. J gave up 5 bases and V 4 bases, and 9 bases lay outside the gene matches. In DNA, the CDR3 is TGTGCCACCAGTGAATACGGGACAGGTAACAACGAGCAGTACTTC. Its protein product is CATSEYGTGNNEQYF.

This clone was seen a few times. This chain connects TRBV2 to TRBJ1-3; weak D call: TRBD1 (5 bases). Trimming removed 3 bases from V and 4 bases from J, with 19 bases in between. The germline CDR1 and CDR2 sequences are SNHLY and FYNNEI. This CDR3 region has 17 residues. In DNA form, the CDR3 reads TGTGCCAGCAGTGATGGATACATCCGGGGGTTAGGAAACACCATATATTTT. Amino acid sequence: CASSDGYIRGLGNTIYF.

This clone was observed a single time. The chain carries TRBV29-1 and TRBJ2-3; 11 bases match TRBD2. The J segment lost 6 bases and the V segment lost 6 bases, leaving 8 bases of the junction unmatched. Per the germline V gene, CDR1 is SQVTM and CDR2 is ANQGSEA. The CDR3 extends over 14 amino acids. The CDR3: CSVLPSGRYDTQYF. In DNA, the CDR3 is TGCAGCGTCCTCCCTAGCGGGAGGTATGATACGCAGTATTTT.

This chain connects TRBV6-1 to TRBJ2-3; 7 nucleotides line up with TRBD1. The CDR3 is 17 residues long. Germline V gene sequence: CDR1 MNHNS, CDR2 SASEGT. Unmatched junction bases numbered 13, after V lost 4 bases and J lost 3 bases. The CDR3 sequence: CASSGTGTEVDTDTQYF. CDR3 in DNA: TGTGCCAGCAGTGGGACCGGGACAGAGGTAGATACAGATACGCAGTATTTT.

The chain couples TRBV6-1 to TRBJ2-7; D perhaps matches TRBD1 (5 bases). The CDR3 is 14 amino acids. Germline V gene sequence: CDR1 MNHNS, CDR2 SASEGT. The V gene lost 1 base and the J gene lost 4 bases, with 11 bases spanning the gap. CDR3 in DNA: TGTGCCAGCAGTGAAGTCGCCAGGGATTACGAGCAGTACTTC. Amino acid sequence: CASSEVARDYEQYF.

The chain has TRBV2 and TRBJ1-4, with a weak D call TRBD1 (6 bases). The germline V and J ends were trimmed by 7 bases and 8 bases, with 17 bases remaining between them. There are 14 residues in the CDR3. Germline assignment: CDR1 SNHLY and CDR2 FYNNEI. The CDR3 DNA reads TGTGCCAGCACCTTGACGCGGGGGCAAGAAAAACTGTTTTTT. The encoded protein is CASTLTRGQEKLFF.

Concerning this clone itself: In the same sample, other DNA sequences code for this CDR3. The chain has TRBV11-3 and TRBJ2-3; perhaps TRBD2 as D (7 bases). Per germline, CDR1 SGHNT and CDR2 YENEEA. This CDR3 region has 14 residues. Trimming shortened V by 5 bases and J by 4 bases, and 13 bases separated the two germline ends. The CDR3 reads CASSRLAGADTQYF. CDR3 coding DNA: TGTGCCAGCAGCCGACTAGCAGGGGCAGATACGCAGTATTTT.

The V gene is TRBV3-1 (or the pseudogene TRBV3-2), the J gene TRBJ2-1; 10 bases map to TRBD2. This CDR3 region has 19 residues. The germline V gene encodes CDR1 LGHDT and CDR2 YNNKEL (reference sequence). Trimming removed 1 base from V and 0 bases from J; junction bases left unmatched: 9. CDR3 in DNA: TGTGCCAGCAGCCAAGTGCCTAGCGGGAGCCAGCCCTCCTACAATGAGCAGTTCTTC. Translation gives CASSQVPSGSQPSYNEQFF.

The chain employs TRBV29-1 and TRBJ1-2; 9 bases match TRBD1. This CDR3 comprises 15 residues. The trim removed 1 base at V and 7 bases at J, leaving 10 bases unmatched. CDR1 is SQVTM and CDR2 is ANQGSEA in the germline V gene. Here the CDR3 reads CSVEVGGTGSGGYTF. CDR3 coding DNA: TGCAGCGTTGAAGTGGGAGGGACAGGGAGCGGTGGCTACACCTTC.

This chain joins TRBV4-1 and TRBJ1-4; possibly TRBD1 for D (5 bases). Per germline, CDR1 MGHRA and CDR2 YSYEKL. V was shortened by 1 base and J by 5 bases, with 20 bases between the two germline ends. The CDR3 sequence is 18 residues long. CDR3 DNA: TGCGCCAGCAGCCAAGGTCCCCAGGGCCTTGGAGGGAATGAAAAACTGTTTTTT. Its translation: CASSQGPQGLGGNEKLFF.

As DNA, the CDR3 is TGTGCCAGCAGCCGGACAGCCAACACTGAAGCTTTCTTT. Protein sequence: CASSRTANTEAFF. The rearrangement links TRBV7-8 to TRBJ1-1, with a possible D match to TRBD1 (6 bases). The CDR3 sequence is 13 residues long. Germline V gene lookup returns CDR1 SGHVS and CDR2 FQNEAQ. V lost 5 bases and J lost 2, with 9 bases in between.

V usage is TRBV3-1 (or the pseudogene TRBV3-2) and J usage is TRBJ2-1; the match to TRBD2 covers 8 bases. This CDR3 has 15 amino acids. Looked up from germline, CDR1 is LGHDT and CDR2 is YNNKEL (reference sequence). The V segment lost 1 base and the J segment 3 bases; nucleotides outside the gene matches: 2. In nucleotides, the CDR3 is TGTGCCAGCAGCCAAGCGGGGGGGCTCTACAATGAGCAGTTCTTC. Protein sequence: CASSQAGGLYNEQFF.

The rearrangement links TRBV10-2 to TRBJ2-7; maybe TRBD2 (5 bases). V gave up 0 bases and J gave up 3 bases, with 12 bases separating them. This CDR3 has 15 amino acids. Germline V CDR1 and CDR2: WSHSY, SAAADI. The CDR3 nucleotides are TGCGCCAGCAGTGAGTCGCTCCAGGCGGGCTACGAGCAGTACTTC. Translated: CASSESLQAGYEQYF.

The chain carries TRBV5-1 and TRBJ1-4, with D possibly matching TRBD1 (6 bases). CDR1 SGHRS and CDR2 YFSETQ come from the germline V gene. Trimming shortened V by 4 bases and J by 8 bases, and 12 bases separated the two germline ends. The CDR3 is 13 amino acids. CDR3 in DNA: TGCGCCAGCAGCCAGCCAGGGGCCGAAAAACTGTTTTTT. The encoded protein is CASSQPGAEKLFF.

The J gene is TRBJ2-3, the V gene TRBV27; D uncertain. The CDR3 runs 17 residues. V gave up 1 base and J gave up 1 base, with 15 bases separating them. The germline CDR1 and CDR2 sequences are MNHEY and SMNVEV (reference sequence). CDR3 sequence reads: CASSLWSGAPRTDTQYF. DNA of the CDR3: TGTGCCAGCAGTTTATGGTCCGGAGCGCCCCGCACAGATACGCAGTATTTT.

The chain carries TRBV19 and TRBJ1-2; D gene ambiguous. CDR1 and CDR2 (germline): LNHDA, SQIVND (reference sequence). The CDR3 runs 13 residues. V shed 5 bases and J shed 8 bases, with 15 bases lying between them. The CDR3 loop reads CASSSSFPSGYTF. The CDR3 DNA reads TGTGCCAGTAGTTCGAGCTTCCCAAGCGGCTACACCTTC.